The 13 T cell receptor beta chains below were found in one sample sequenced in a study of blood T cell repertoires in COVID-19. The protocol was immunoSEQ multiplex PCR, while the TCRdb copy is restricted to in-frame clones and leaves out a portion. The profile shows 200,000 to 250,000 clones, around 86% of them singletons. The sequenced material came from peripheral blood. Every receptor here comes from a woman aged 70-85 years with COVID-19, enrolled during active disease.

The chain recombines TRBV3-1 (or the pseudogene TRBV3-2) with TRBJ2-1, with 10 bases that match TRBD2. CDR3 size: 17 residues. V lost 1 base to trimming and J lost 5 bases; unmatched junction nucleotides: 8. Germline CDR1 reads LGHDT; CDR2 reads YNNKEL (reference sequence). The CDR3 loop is CASSQVAGTSENNEQFF. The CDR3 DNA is TGTGCCAGCAGCCAAGTCGCCGGGACTAGCGAGAACAATGAGCAGTTCTTC.

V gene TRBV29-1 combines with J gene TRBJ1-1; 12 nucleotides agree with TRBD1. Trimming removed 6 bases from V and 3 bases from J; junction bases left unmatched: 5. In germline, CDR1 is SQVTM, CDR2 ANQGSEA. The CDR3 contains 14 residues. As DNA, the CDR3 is TGCAGCGTCAGGGACAGGGGGCCGTACACTGAAGCTTTCTTT. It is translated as CSVRDRGPYTEAFF.

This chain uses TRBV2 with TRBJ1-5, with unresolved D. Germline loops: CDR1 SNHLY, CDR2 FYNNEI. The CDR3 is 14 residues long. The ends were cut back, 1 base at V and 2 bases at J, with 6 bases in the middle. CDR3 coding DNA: TGTGCCAGCAGTGAAGGCCGGGGCAATCAGCCCCAGCATTTT. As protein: CASSEGRGNQPQHF.

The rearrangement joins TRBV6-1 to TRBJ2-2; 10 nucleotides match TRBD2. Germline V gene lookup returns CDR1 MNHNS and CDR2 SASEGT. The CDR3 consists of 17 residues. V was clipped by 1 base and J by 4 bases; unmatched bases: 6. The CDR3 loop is CASSEVGGTSVTGELFF. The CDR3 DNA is TGTGCCAGCAGTGAAGTCGGAGGGACTAGCGTCACCGGGGAGCTGTTTTTT.

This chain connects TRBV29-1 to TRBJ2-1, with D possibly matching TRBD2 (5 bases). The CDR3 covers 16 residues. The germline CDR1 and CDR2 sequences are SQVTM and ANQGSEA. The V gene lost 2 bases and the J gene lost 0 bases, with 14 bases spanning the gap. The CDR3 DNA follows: TGCAGCGTTGAATACGGCCAAAGCGGCTCCTACAATGAGCAGTTCTTC. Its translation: CSVEYGQSGSYNEQFF.

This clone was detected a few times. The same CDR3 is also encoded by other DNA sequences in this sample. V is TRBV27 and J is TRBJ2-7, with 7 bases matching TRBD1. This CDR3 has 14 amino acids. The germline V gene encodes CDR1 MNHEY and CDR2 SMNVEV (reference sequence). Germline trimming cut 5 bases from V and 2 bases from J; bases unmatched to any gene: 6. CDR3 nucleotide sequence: TGTGCCAGCAGTCCCTGGGACAGACCCTACGAGCAGTACTTC. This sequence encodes CASSPWDRPYEQYF.

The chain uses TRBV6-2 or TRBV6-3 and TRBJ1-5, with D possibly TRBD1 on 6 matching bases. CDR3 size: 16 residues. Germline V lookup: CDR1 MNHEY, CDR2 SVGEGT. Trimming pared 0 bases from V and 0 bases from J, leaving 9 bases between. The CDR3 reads CASSYSGTHSNQPQHF. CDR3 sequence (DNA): TGTGCCAGCAGTTACTCCGGGACACATAGCAATCAGCCCCAGCATTTT.

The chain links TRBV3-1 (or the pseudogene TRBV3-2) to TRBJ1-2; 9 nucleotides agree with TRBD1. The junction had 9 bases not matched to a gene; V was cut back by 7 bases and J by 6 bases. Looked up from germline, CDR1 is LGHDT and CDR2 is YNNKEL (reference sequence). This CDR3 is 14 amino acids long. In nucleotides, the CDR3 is TGTGCCAGCATCAGGACAGGGGTTGGCCATGGCTACACCTTC. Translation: CASIRTGVGHGYTF.

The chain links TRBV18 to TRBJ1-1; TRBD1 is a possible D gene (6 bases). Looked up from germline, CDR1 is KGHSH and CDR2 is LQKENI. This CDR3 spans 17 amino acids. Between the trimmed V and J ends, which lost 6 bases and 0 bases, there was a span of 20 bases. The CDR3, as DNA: TGTGCCAGCTCTCAGTATACAGGGTTCGCCATGAACACTGAAGCTTTCTTT. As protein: CASSQYTGFAMNTEAFF.

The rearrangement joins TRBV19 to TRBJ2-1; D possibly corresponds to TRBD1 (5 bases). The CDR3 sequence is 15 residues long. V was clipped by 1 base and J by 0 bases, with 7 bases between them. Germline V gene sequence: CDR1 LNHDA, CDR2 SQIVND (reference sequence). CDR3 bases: TGTGCCAGTAGTATAGGTACAGGCTCCTACAATGAGCAGTTCTTC. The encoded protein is CASSIGTGSYNEQFF.

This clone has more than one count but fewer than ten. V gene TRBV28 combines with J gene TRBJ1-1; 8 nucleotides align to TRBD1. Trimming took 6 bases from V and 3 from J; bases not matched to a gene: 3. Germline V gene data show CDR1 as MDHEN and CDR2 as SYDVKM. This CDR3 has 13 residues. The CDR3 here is CASSPTGDTEAFF. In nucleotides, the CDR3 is TGTGCCAGCAGCCCGACAGGGGACACTGAAGCTTTCTTT.

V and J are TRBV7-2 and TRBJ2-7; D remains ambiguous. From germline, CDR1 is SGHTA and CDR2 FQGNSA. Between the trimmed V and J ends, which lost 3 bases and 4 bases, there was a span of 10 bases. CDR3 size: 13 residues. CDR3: CASSFQSVYEQYF. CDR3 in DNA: TGTGCCAGCAGCTTTCAATCAGTATACGAGCAGTACTTC.

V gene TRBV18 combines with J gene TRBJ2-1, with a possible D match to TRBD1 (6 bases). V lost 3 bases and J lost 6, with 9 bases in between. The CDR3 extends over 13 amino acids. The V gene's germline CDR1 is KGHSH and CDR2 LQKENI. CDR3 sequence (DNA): TGTGCCAGCTCACCGAACAGGGTCAATGAGCAGTTCTTC. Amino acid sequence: CASSPNRVNEQFF.